Below are 22 T cell receptor beta chains sequenced from a single sample in a study of cytomegalovirus exposure and HLA in healthy donors. Primers for the PCR totalled 60 Vbeta and 13 Jbeta. The assay was immunoSEQ multiplex PCR, and TCRdb's table has in-frame clones only and misses some. The sample has about 110,000 clones, around two thirds seen once. Sequencing was done on a sample of PBMCs. The receptors shown here come from a man younger than 40 in good health and CMV-seropositive.

This rearrangement joins TRBV6-7 to TRBJ1-3, with D unresolved. TRBV6-7 belongs to the ORF category, with a function that is uncertain. The CDR3 length is 17 residues. The germline V and J ends were trimmed by 4 bases and 3 bases, with 19 bases remaining between them. CDR3 residues: CASSFRPQVYNGNTIYF. CDR3 DNA: TGTGCCAGCAGTTTCCGCCCGCAGGTATATAATGGAAACACCATATATTTT.

The chain recombines TRBV28 with TRBJ2-7, with 7 bases matching TRBD1. From germline, CDR1 is MDHEN and CDR2 SYDVKM. The CDR3 length is 13 residues. V lost 8 bases, J lost 2 bases, and 6 bases stayed unmatched. CDR3: CASGRQGPYEQYF. Written as DNA, the CDR3 is TGTGCCAGCGGTCGACAGGGTCCCTACGAGCAGTACTTC.

The chain combines TRBV5-1 with TRBJ1-1; D is undetermined. The CDR3 is 14 amino acids. Germline V lookup: CDR1 SGHRS, CDR2 YFSETQ. Trimming took 2 bases from V and 4 from J, leaving 12 bases between them. Here the CDR3 DNA reads TGCGCCAGCAGCTTTCCGGGGAAAGGCACTGAAGCTTTCTTT. Amino acids: CASSFPGKGTEAFF. Based on the CDR3 plus reference TRBV5-1 and TRBJ1-1, the full variable domain is KAGVTQTPRYLIKTRGQQVTLSCSPISGHRSVSWYQQTPGQGLQFLFEYFSETQRNKGNFPGRFSGRQFSNSRSEMNVSTLELGDSALYLCASSFPGKGTEAFFGQGTRLTVV.

The chain combines TRBV6-5 with TRBJ1-5; the D is unclear. Trimming shortened V by 11 bases and J by 4 bases, and 9 bases separated the two germline ends. There are 11 residues in the CDR3. The germline CDR1 and CDR2 sequences are MNHEY and SVGAGI. The DNA for the CDR3 is TGTGCCGCTACGGGAAATCAGCCCCAGCATTTT. Translation gives CAATGNQPQHF.

This chain connects TRBV29-1 to TRBJ2-5; TRBD2 aligns across 8 bases. This CDR3 region has 15 residues. The V segment lost 0 bases and the J segment 7 bases; nucleotides outside the gene matches: 10. Germline V gene data show CDR1 as SQVTM and CDR2 as ANQGSEA. CDR3 nucleotides: TGCAGCGTTGAAGACCGGACTAGCTTGGACGGGACCCAGTACTTC. This sequence encodes CSVEDRTSLDGTQYF.

This clone has just a few counts. This chain uses TRBV7-6 with TRBJ2-2; 8 bases fit TRBD1. This CDR3 contains 15 residues. Germline V gene data show CDR1 as SGHVS and CDR2 as FNYEAQ. V lost 5 bases, J lost 5 bases, and 7 bases stayed unmatched. For the CDR3, the DNA is TGTGCCAGCAGCACTACAGGGGGGTTTACCGGGGAGCTGTTTTTT. Its protein is CASSTTGGFTGELFF.

The chain recombines TRBV6-6 with TRBJ2-1; 13 positions agree with TRBD2. The CDR3 is made up of 15 amino acids. With V trimmed by 4 bases and J by 8 bases, 5 bases remained unmatched. CDR1 is MNHNY and CDR2 is SVGAGI in the germline V gene (reference sequence). The CDR3 nucleotides read TGTGCCAGCAGTTTGACCGGGACTAGCGGGGATGAGCAGTTCTTC. Protein: CASSLTGTSGDEQFF.

The gene calls are TRBV5-8 and TRBJ1-6, with D perhaps TRBD1 (5 bases). This CDR3 has 14 amino acids. CDR1 and CDR2 from the germline V gene are SGHTS and YDEGEE. Trimming shortened V by 3 bases and J by 4 bases, and 8 bases separated the two germline ends. As DNA, the CDR3 is TGTGCCAGCAGCTACCAGGGATATAATTCACCCCTCCACTTT. This gives the protein CASSYQGYNSPLHF. Looking up the rest from reference TRBV5-8 and TRBJ1-6 gives the full variable domain: EAGVTQSPTHLIKTRGQQATLRCSPISGHTSVYWYQQALGLGLQFLLWYDEGEERNRGNFPPRFSGRQFPNYSSELNVNALELEDSALYLCASSYQGYNSPLHFGNGTRLTVT.

In this sample, this clone turned up a few times. The gene calls are TRBV11-2 and TRBJ2-3, with D maybe TRBD2 (7 bases). Trimming cost V 7 bases and J 3 bases, with 17 bases left between them. The CDR3 sequence is 15 residues long. The V gene's germline CDR1 is SGHAT and CDR2 FQNNGV. As DNA, the CDR3 is TGTGCCAGCACCCGGTTGGGGGGGCGGACAGATACGCAGTATTTT. Translating gives CASTRLGGRTDTQYF.

The chain links TRBV4-2 to TRBJ1-5; maybe TRBD1 (5 bases). V lost 0 bases, J lost 1 base, and 7 bases lay in between. Germline assignment: CDR1 LGHNA and CDR2 YNFKEQ. The CDR3 is 15 residues long. The CDR3 DNA reads as TGTGCCAGCAGCCAAGAGCGGGACAGCAATCAGCCCCAGCATTTT. Translated, it gives CASSQERDSNQPQHF.

The chain has TRBV6-4 and TRBJ2-2; D call uncertain. Germline CDR1 reads MRHNA; CDR2 reads SNTAGT. CDR3 size: 13 residues. V lost 6 bases to trimming and J lost 1 base, with 6 bases between them. CDR3 residues: CASRAQNTGELFF. The CDR3 coding sequence is TGTGCCAGCAGGGCACAGAACACCGGGGAGCTGTTTTTT.

This chain links TRBV21-1 with TRBJ1-5. TRBV21-1 is a pseudogene. CDR3 length equals 16 residues. The CDR3 protein is CASSNRGVRCNQPQHF. In nucleotides, the CDR3 is TGTGCCAGCAGCAACCGGGGTGTTAGGTGCAATCAGCCCCAGCATTTT.

The CDR3: CASSPRTSGVEETQYF. The CDR3 nucleotides read TGTGCCAGCAGCCCCCGGACTAGCGGGGTTGAAGAGACCCAGTACTTC. This chain uses TRBV7-9 with TRBJ2-5, with 12 nucleotides matching TRBD2. V trimming: 5 bases; J trimming: 3 bases; junction bases outside the gene matches: 7. The CDR3 is 16 amino acids. Germline V gives CDR1 SEHNR, CDR2 FQNEAQ (reference sequence).

V usage is TRBV7-9 and J usage is TRBJ1-2, with TRBD1 matching 7 bases. Germline loops: CDR1 SEHNR, CDR2 FQNEAQ (reference sequence). The CDR3 is made up of 15 amino acids. V trimming: 5 bases; J trimming: 4 bases; junction bases outside the gene matches: 10. CDR3 in amino acids: CASSLGGQWFYGYTF. CDR3 nucleotides: TGTGCCAGCAGCCTTGGGGGACAGTGGTTCTATGGCTACACCTTC.

This sequence joins TRBV7-6 and TRBJ1-3, with D hard to call. This CDR3 comprises 14 residues. Germline lookup yields CDR1 SGHVS and CDR2 FNYEAQ. The V and J ends lost 2 bases and 2 bases respectively, with 7 bases between them. The CDR3 sequence is CASSLFETGNTIYF. The CDR3 DNA follows: TGTGCCAGCAGCTTATTTGAGACTGGAAACACCATATATTTT. Based on the CDR3 plus reference TRBV7-6 and TRBJ1-3, the full variable domain is GAGVSQSPRYKVTKRGQDVALRCDPISGHVSLYWYRQALGQGPEFLTYFNYEAQQDKSGLPNDRFSAERPEGSISTLTIQRTEQRDSAMYRCASSLFETGNTIYFGEGSWLTVV.

In its sample, this clone was seen a few times. The V and J genes are TRBV5-6 and TRBJ1-1; a possible D gene is TRBD1 (5 bases). This CDR3 region has 15 residues. The germline V gene encodes CDR1 SGHDT and CDR2 YYEEEE. The ends were cut back, 2 bases at V and 5 bases at J, with 16 bases in the middle. In nucleotides, the CDR3 is TGTGCCAGCAGCTTAAACTGGGGCCCCGGGACTGAAGCTTTCTTT. This codes for CASSLNWGPGTEAFF.

This clone was detected only a few times. The chain is built from TRBV5-1 and TRBJ2-5; a possible D gene is TRBD1 (5 bases). The CDR3 has 14 amino acids. From germline, CDR1 is SGHRS and CDR2 YFSETQ. With 4 bases removed from V and 5 bases from J, the gap between germline ends came to 15 bases. This CDR3 is CASSPGHSGETQYF. The CDR3, as DNA: TGCGCCAGCAGCCCAGGACACTCCGGGGAGACCCAGTACTTC.

The rearrangement joins TRBV6-6 to TRBJ2-5; possibly TRBD2 for D (6 bases). With 0 bases removed from V and 5 bases from J, the gap between germline ends came to 10 bases. CDR3 size: 14 residues. Germline V gene data show CDR1 as MNHNY and CDR2 as SVGAGI (reference sequence). The CDR3 coding sequence is TGTGCCAGCAGTTACTCGATGAGCGGGGAGACCCAGTACTTC. Translating it yields CASSYSMSGETQYF.

The chain joins TRBV6-5 to TRBJ2-3, with a weak D call TRBD1 (5 bases). CDR1 and CDR2 from the germline V gene are MNHEY and SVGAGI. With 6 bases removed from V and 1 base from J, the gap between germline ends came to 11 bases. CDR3 length: 14 residues. The CDR3 region has the DNA TGTGCCAGCAGGGGCAGGGCTGGCACAGATACGCAGTATTTT. It translates to CASRGRAGTDTQYF.

The chain links TRBV4-2 to TRBJ2-3; 9 nucleotides agree with TRBD2. Trimming removed 0 bases from V and 6 bases from J; junction bases left unmatched: 7. The CDR3 length is 16 residues. Germline CDR1 and CDR2: LGHNA and YNFKEQ. CDR3 nucleotide sequence: TGTGCCAGCAGCCAAGATCACGCGGGGGGGCGTGATACGCAGTATTTT. Protein product: CASSQDHAGGRDTQYF.

Of note for this clone: This CDR3 is also generated by other DNA sequences in the sample. V usage is TRBV7-6 and J usage is TRBJ1-1, with a possible D match to TRBD1 (5 bases). The germline V gene has CDR1 SGHVS and CDR2 FNYEAQ. The CDR3 contains 14 residues. Trimming stripped 1 base from V and 1 base from J, with 7 bases between. The CDR3 loop reads CASSLGGENTEAFF. The CDR3 DNA reads TGTGCCAGCAGCTTAGGGGGGGAGAACACTGAAGCTTTCTTT. Complete variable domain (other parts from reference TRBV7-6 and TRBJ1-1): GAGVSQSPRYKVTKRGQDVALRCDPISGHVSLYWYRQALGQGPEFLTYFNYEAQQDKSGLPNDRFSAERPEGSISTLTIQRTEQRDSAMYRCASSLGGENTEAFFGQGTRLTVV.

The gene calls are TRBV6-5 and TRBJ1-1; no firm D call. Trimming took 6 bases from V and 2 from J, leaving 13 bases between them. Germline V gene lookup returns CDR1 MNHEY and CDR2 SVGAGI. This CDR3 region has 14 residues. This CDR3 reads CASRITGANTEAFF. The DNA for the CDR3 is TGTGCCAGCAGGATAACGGGAGCCAACACTGAAGCTTTCTTT.